This TCR beta chain was obtained from a study of PD-1 blockade in classical Hodgkin lymphoma. Findings and caveats of the study: Diversity in CD4+ TCRs, unlike that measured in CD8+ TCRs, had risen significantly by C4D1.

Profiled with immunoSEQ multiplex PCR; TCRdb holds only in-frame clones, not every one. This sample has roughly 13,000 clones; about four fifths occur once, and the top ten carry 0.9% to 0.95%. Deletions cut 1 base from V and 3 bases from J, with 12 bases between. The CDR3 totals 15 residues. Germline V lookup: CDR1 SGHTA, CDR2 FQGNSA. Of note for this clone: What it binds is unknown.

Sample time point: cycle 4 day 1 (C4D1), after six to seven weeks of nivolumab. Brentuximab vedotin exposure varied among the patients, all of whom had relapsed after autologous stem cell transplantation. Isolation of CD4+ T cells from thawed PBMCs was performed by magnetic negative selection. The source is a human donor with classical Hodgkin lymphoma. The source was CD4+ T cells from blood, collected before the fourth cycle of nivolumab. The chain has TRBV7-2 and TRBJ1-2; unclear D gene. CDR3 DNA sequence: TGTGCCAGCAGCTTAGTCTTCACTTTACACTATGGCTACACCTTC. Its protein is CASSLVFTLHYGYTF.